The 27 T cell receptor beta chains listed next were all sequenced from one sample in a study of early T cells in non-severe SARS-CoV-2 infection. TCRdb re-called the 5' RACE reads through MiXCR, storing one row per CDR3 protein. The sample records 55,000 to 70,000 distinct CDR3 sequences, 10% to 15% being singletons. Sequenced sample: whole blood. The receptor set was obtained from an adult who was a healthcare worker with PCR-confirmed SARS-CoV-2 infection or an uninfected control (not recorded which).

The genes are TRBV3-1 and TRBJ2-7, with unresolved D. This CDR3 is 15 amino acids long. Germline CDR1 and CDR2: LGHDT and YNNKEL (reference sequence). Trimming cost V 1 base and J 2 bases, with 12 bases left between them. The CDR3 reads CASSQGASKTYEQYF. The CDR3 coding sequence is TGTGCCAGCAGCCAAGGCGCCTCAAAGACCTACGAGCAGTACTTC.

At least ten counts were recorded for this clonotype. The chain is built from TRBV2 and TRBJ1-5; the D gene is possibly TRBD1 (5 bases). V shed 3 bases and J shed 5 bases, with 8 bases lying between them. CDR3 length equals 13 residues. Germline values: CDR1 SNHLY, CDR2 FYNNEI. The chain's CDR3 is CASSEGGDQPQHF. The CDR3 DNA sequence: TGTGCCAGCAGTGAGGGGGGTGATCAGCCCCAGCATTTT.

This clonotype was picked up many times. This chain joins TRBV13 and TRBJ2-3; 12 nucleotides match TRBD2. Trimming cost V 3 bases and J 1 base; bases outside gene matches: 8. Germline CDR1 PRHDT, CDR2 FYEKMQ (reference sequence). The CDR3 is 18 residues long. The CDR3 DNA is TGTGCCAGCAGCTTTAACCTCCGGACTAGCGGGGGCACAGATACGCAGTATTTT. It codes for CASSFNLRTSGGTDTQYF.

This clonotype was counted ten times or more. The chain recombines TRBV5-1 with TRBJ1-1; tentative D call: TRBD1 (5 bases). This CDR3 has 14 amino acids. Germline assignment: CDR1 SGHRS and CDR2 YFSETQ. Trimming removed 0 bases at V and 6 bases at J, with 12 bases between. The DNA for the CDR3 is TGCGCCAGCAGCTTGGAGGTTCGGGGGTCTGAAGCTTTCTTT. As protein: CASSLEVRGSEAFF.

CDR3 sequence: CSASGSAGAYNEQFF. For the CDR3, the DNA is TGCAGTGCTAGTGGTAGCGCGGGAGCTTACAATGAGCAGTTCTTC. The V call is TRBV20-1, the J call TRBJ2-1; 7 bases line up with TRBD2. This CDR3 has 15 amino acids. Per the germline V gene, CDR1 is DFQATT and CDR2 is SNEGSKA (reference sequence). J was trimmed by 4 bases and V by 3 bases; bases with no gene match: 9.

This clonotype was observed a handful of times. This chain uses TRBV12-3 or TRBV12-4 with TRBJ2-1; tentative D call: TRBD2 (6 bases). CDR3 size: 15 residues. Trimming stripped 1 base from V and 7 bases from J, with 14 bases between. The CDR3 loop is CASSLEAGTGNEQFF. In DNA form, the CDR3 reads TGTGCCAGCAGTTTAGAGGCGGGGACTGGTAATGAGCAGTTCTTC.

This clonotype has a handful of counts. The chain links TRBV5-6 to TRBJ1-2; a possible D gene is TRBD1 (5 bases). The CDR3 sequence is 15 residues long. V dropped 1 base and J dropped 7 bases, with 17 bases sitting between them. Germline V CDR1 and CDR2: SGHDT, YYEEEE. The CDR3 region is CASSLKRGARLGYTF. CDR3 coding DNA: TGTGCCAGCAGCTTGAAGAGGGGAGCCAGGCTTGGCTACACCTTC.

At least ten counts were recorded for this clonotype. The chain joins TRBV7-2 to TRBJ1-4; 7 nucleotides match TRBD1. The CDR3 length is 15 residues. The V gene's germline CDR1 is SGHTA and CDR2 FQGNSA. V lost 1 base, J lost 5 bases, and 4 bases stayed unmatched. Here the CDR3 reads CASSLGDSLNEKLFF. The CDR3 coding sequence is TGTGCCAGCAGCTTAGGGGACAGCCTAAATGAAAAACTGTTTTTT.

This clonotype occurred many times. The J gene is TRBJ2-1, the V gene TRBV5-1; possible D gene TRBD1, 5 bases. Germline assignment: CDR1 SGHRS and CDR2 YFSETQ. The germline V and J ends were trimmed by 6 bases and 0 bases, with 13 bases remaining between them. The CDR3 extends over 15 amino acids. The CDR3 spells CASTRTPLSYNEQFF. The CDR3 coding sequence is TGCGCCAGCACACGGACACCCCTCTCCTACAATGAGCAGTTCTTC.

V usage is TRBV5-1 and J usage is TRBJ2-7; possibly TRBD2 for D (7 bases). The CDR3 contains 15 residues. V lost 4 bases and J 6 bases, leaving 20 bases between the germline ends. Germline CDR1 reads SGHRS; CDR2 reads YFSETQ. The CDR3: CASSPTGGPLSEQYF. The DNA for the CDR3 is TGCGCCAGCAGCCCAACGGGGGGCCCCCTTAGCGAGCAGTACTTC.

The V gene is TRBV20-1, the J gene TRBJ2-3; unclear D gene. The V end lost 6 bases, the J end lost 0 bases, and 22 bases lay between the germline ends. In germline, CDR1 is DFQATT, CDR2 SNEGSKA (reference sequence). CDR3 length: 17 residues. The chain's CDR3 is CSAHHLGRGASTDTQYF. The CDR3 region has the DNA TGCAGTGCCCATCACCTCGGGCGAGGTGCTAGCACAGATACGCAGTATTTT.

This clonotype turned up a few times. This chain joins TRBV19 and TRBJ2-5; D possibly corresponds to TRBD2 (6 bases). The CDR3 loop spans 18 amino acids. In germline, CDR1 is LNHDA, CDR2 SQIVND (reference sequence). V dropped 6 bases and J dropped 0 bases, with 23 bases sitting between them. CDR3 nucleotide sequence: TGTGCCAGTAGCCCCTGGGGCCCCGCGGGGACTTACCAAGAGACCCAGTACTTC. Amino acids: CASSPWGPAGTYQETQYF.

Only a few counts were recorded for this clonotype. The chain carries TRBV20-1 and TRBJ1-1; TRBD1 matches 7 bases. Germline CDR1 and CDR2: DFQATT and SNEGSKA (reference sequence). After removal of 4 bases from V and 1 base from J, the junction contained 3 bases not matched to a gene. This CDR3 comprises 13 residues. The CDR3 DNA reads as TGCAGTGCTACCGGGACAGCGAACACTGAAGCTTTCTTT. It codes for CSATGTANTEAFF.

Many counts were recorded for this clonotype. This chain joins TRBV28 and TRBJ2-3; TRBD1 aligns across 8 bases. The germline V gene has CDR1 MDHEN and CDR2 SYDVKM. The CDR3 covers 18 residues. V shed 3 bases, J shed 1 base, and the junction held 12 bases outside the gene matches. This CDR3 is CASSFVGVTGDRTDTQYF. CDR3 bases: TGTGCCAGCAGTTTTGTCGGGGTGACAGGGGACCGCACAGATACGCAGTATTTT.

This clonotype was seen many times. The V and J genes are TRBV2 and TRBJ2-7, with TRBD1 identical over 9 bases. The CDR3 length is 15 residues. V lost 6 bases, J lost 2 bases, and 8 bases stayed unmatched. Germline lookup yields CDR1 SNHLY and CDR2 FYNNEI. The CDR3 DNA follows: TGTGCCAGCAGCGAACAGACAGGGGGTACCTACGAGCAGTACTTC. Its protein product is CASSEQTGGTYEQYF. The full variable domain, completed using reference TRBV2 and TRBJ2-7, is EPEVTQTPSHQVTQMGQEVILRCVPISNHLYFYWYRQILGQKVEFLVSFYNNEISEKSEIFDDQFSVERPDGSNFTLKIRSTKLEDSAMYFCASSEQTGGTYEQYFGPGTRLTVT.

This clonotype was detected ten times or more. The gene calls are TRBV11-2 and TRBJ2-1; D may be TRBD1 or TRBD2 (5 bases each). The germline V gene encodes CDR1 SGHAT and CDR2 FQNNGV. The CDR3 is 21 residues long. The germline V and J ends were trimmed by 0 bases and 3 bases, with 27 bases remaining between them. CDR3 DNA: TGTGCCAGCAGCTTAGACGCCTACCGGGGACGGGGAGAGGGGTACTACAATGAGCAGTTCTTC. Its translation is CASSLDAYRGRGEGYYNEQFF.

This clonotype was counted only a few times. CDR3 region: CSVERRGEAFF. In DNA form, the CDR3 reads TGCAGCGTTGAAAGACGGGGTGAAGCTTTCTTT. The chain carries TRBV29-1 and TRBJ1-1, with D uncertain. Germline V gene data show CDR1 as SQVTM and CDR2 as ANQGSEA. V was pared by 2 bases and J by 7 bases, with 8 bases between. The CDR3 has 11 amino acids. The full variable domain, in which reference TRBV29-1 and TRBJ1-1 provide the parts outside the CDR3, is SAVISQKPSRDICQRGTSLTIQCQVDSQVTMMFWYRQQPGQSLTLIATANQGSEATYESGFVIDKFPISRPNLTFSTLTVSNMSPEDSSIYLCSVERRGEAFFGQGTRLTVV.

The V call is TRBV20-1, the J call TRBJ1-1, with a possible D match to TRBD1 (5 bases). Germline lookup yields CDR1 DFQATT and CDR2 SNEGSKA (reference sequence). The CDR3 contains 12 residues. The ends were cut back, 3 bases at V and 8 bases at J, with 13 bases in the middle. Here the CDR3 DNA reads TGCAGTGCTAGCCACAGGACAAACGAAGCTTTCTTT. Its translation is CSASHRTNEAFF.

This clonotype was observed many times. The chain links TRBV6-5 to TRBJ2-7; 7 positions match TRBD2. This CDR3 has 15 amino acids. V trimming: 7 bases; J trimming: 1 base; junction bases outside the gene matches: 10. Germline values: CDR1 MNHEY, CDR2 SVGAGI. The CDR3 nucleotides are TGTGCCAGCACAGAGCGGGGCGGCTTGTCCTACGAGCAGTACTTC. Translated, it gives CASTERGGLSYEQYF.

This clonotype occurred a few times. The chain recombines TRBV12-3 or TRBV12-4 with TRBJ2-7; D ambiguous. V lost 6 bases, J lost 5 bases, and 5 bases lay in between. The CDR3 contains 10 residues. The CDR3 reads CASRPDEQYF. The CDR3 DNA follows: TGTGCCAGCAGACCGGACGAGCAGTACTTC.

The gene calls are TRBV19 and TRBJ2-2, with a weak D call TRBD2 (6 bases). The CDR3 loop spans 14 amino acids. Deletions cut 9 bases from V and 6 bases from J, with 17 bases between. CDR1 is LNHDA and CDR2 is SQIVND in the germline V gene (reference sequence). CDR3 sequence: CASGAASVAGELFF. CDR3 nucleotide sequence: TGTGCCAGCGGGGCGGCTAGCGTGGCCGGGGAGCTGTTTTTT.

The genes are TRBV5-1 and TRBJ2-7, with TRBD2 as a possible D gene (7 bases). The CDR3 has 16 residues. With 4 bases removed from V and 2 bases from J, the gap between germline ends came to 19 bases. In germline, CDR1 is SGHRS, CDR2 YFSETQ. The CDR3 sequence: CASSPRGSGTTYEQYF. In DNA, the CDR3 is TGCGCCAGCAGCCCCCGGGGAAGCGGGACAACCTACGAGCAGTACTTC.

This chain uses TRBV5-4 with TRBJ1-1; TRBD1 matches 7 bases. CDR1 and CDR2 (germline): SGHNT, YYREEE (reference sequence). The CDR3 extends over 16 amino acids. Trimming cost V 0 bases and J 1 base; bases outside gene matches: 6. CDR3 protein: CASSLDLAGGNTEAFF. CDR3 bases: TGTGCCAGCAGCTTGGATTTGGCAGGGGGGAACACTGAAGCTTTCTTT.

This clonotype was recorded a few times. The chain couples TRBV5-1 to TRBJ1-1, with TRBD1 identical over 7 bases. Per germline, CDR1 SGHRS and CDR2 YFSETQ. The CDR3 has 13 amino acids. V was pared by 4 bases and J by 3 bases, with 3 bases of the junction left unmatched. The CDR3 sequence is CASSVGTDTEAFF. The DNA of the CDR3 is TGCGCCAGCAGCGTGGGGACAGACACTGAAGCTTTCTTT.

The table lists this clonotype with many counts. The rearrangement joins TRBV2 to TRBJ1-2, with TRBD1 matching over 8 bases. The ends lost 2 bases at V and 4 bases at J; junction bases unmatched: 0. This CDR3 comprises 13 residues. The germline V gene encodes CDR1 SNHLY and CDR2 FYNNEI. CDR3 bases: TGTGCCAGCAGTGAACAGGGGGCCTATGGCTACACCTTC. This gives the protein CASSEQGAYGYTF.

This clonotype was counted many times. The chain links TRBV6-5 to TRBJ1-2; 7 nucleotides line up with TRBD1. The germline CDR1 and CDR2 sequences are MNHEY and SVGAGI. The V and J ends lost 1 base and 2 bases, in that order; junction bases with no gene match: 4. The CDR3 is 15 residues long. The CDR3 DNA reads as TGTGCCAGCAGTTACTTTACAGGGGAAAACTATGGCTACACCTTC. Protein sequence: CASSYFTGENYGYTF.

This chain joins TRBV7-9 and TRBJ2-1; the match to TRBD2 covers 8 bases. The ends lost 5 bases at V and 8 bases at J; junction bases unmatched: 5. Per the germline V gene, CDR1 is SEHNR and CDR2 is FQNEAQ (reference sequence). The CDR3 is 13 residues long. The CDR3 loop reads CASSPPGGHEQFF. As DNA, the CDR3 is TGTGCCAGCAGCCCGCCGGGGGGGCATGAGCAGTTCTTC. The full variable domain, in which reference TRBV7-9 and TRBJ2-1 provide the parts outside the CDR3, is DTGVSQNPRHKITKRGQNVTFRCDPISEHNRLYWYRQTLGQGPEFLTYFQNEAQLEKSRLLSDRFSAERPKGSFSTLEIQRTEQGDSAMYLCASSPPGGHEQFFGPGTRLTVL.